The source of this T cell receptor (beta chain) is a study of T cell changes during pregnancy in multiple sclerosis. Here immunoSEQ multiplex PCR was the method, and the copy in TCRdb shows in-frame clones only, minus some. The repertoire holds around 49,000 clones, with around 89% as singletons. Germline V lookup: CDR1 SGHVS, CDR2 FNYEAQ. Trimming took off 4 bases at V and 1 base at J, with 11 bases between the two ends. The CDR3 is 16 amino acids. The receptor's source is a female donor in good health, enrolled as a control in a pregnancy study. The chain links TRBV7-6 to TRBJ2-6, with D maybe TRBD2 (6 bases). The specimen comprised peripheral blood, sampled after pregnancy. The CDR3 reads CASSSTGGSGANVLTF. The CDR3 DNA reads as TGTGCCAGCAGCTCCACCGGGGGATCTGGGGCCAACGTCCTGACTTTC. The whole variable domain, filled in from reference TRBV7-6 and TRBJ2-6, reads GAGVSQSPRYKVTKRGQDVALRCDPISGHVSLYWYRQALGQGPEFLTYFNYEAQQDKSGLPNDRFSAERPEGSISTLTIQRTEQRDSAMYRCASSSTGGSGANVLTFGAGSRLTVL.